Here is one TCR beta chain with its context. Its antigen is still unknown. The TCR beta profiling, which covered VDJ combination and CDR3 sequence, was carried out using genomic DNA as the template. TCRdb redid the calling of the reads with MiXCR, one entry per CDR3 protein. Here the sample spans about 170,000 distinct CDR3 sequences, around 60% being singletons. The sample belongs to a study of CD8+CD57+ T cells in acquired aplastic anemia. Findings of the study overall: Patients and controls turned out to have 25 to 30 CD8+ CDR3 sequences in common.

The TCR originated in a human donor in good health. The sample taken for sequencing was sorted CD4+, CD8+, or CD8+CD57+ T cells (not recorded which) from PBMCs.

The DNA of the CDR3 is TGTGCCAGCAGCTTAGCTCAGCGGGGGGGCAATGAGCAGTTCTTC. Its translation is CASSLAQRGGNEQFF. This chain joins TRBV5-6 and TRBJ2-1; TRBD2 agrees at 10 bases. The junction had 5 bases not matched to a gene; V was cut back by 2 bases and J by 6 bases. Germline lookup yields CDR1 SGHDT and CDR2 YYEEEE. The CDR3 runs to 15 residues.